The 31 T cell receptor beta chains presented below share a single source sample, sequenced in a study of CD8 T cells in ankylosing spondylitis. A single record per CDR3 protein comes from TCRdb applying MiXCR to the 5' RACE reads. The sample includes some 350,000 distinct CDR3 sequences, roughly 14% seen only once; the top ten take 0.85% to 1.4%. The sequencing input was blood, either unsorted or a sorted T cell fraction (not recorded which). All receptors derive from a male donor with ankylosing spondylitis or in good health (not recorded which).

The chain joins TRBV29-1 to TRBJ2-7; 10 nucleotides line up with TRBD1. The CDR3 length is 13 residues. CDR1 is SQVTM, CDR2 ANQGSEA, per germline. V was pared by 6 bases and J by 3 bases, with 5 bases of the junction left unmatched. The CDR3 spells CSVGRDRGYEQYF. DNA of the CDR3: TGCAGCGTCGGCCGGGACAGGGGCTACGAGCAGTACTTC.

The rearrangement uses TRBV20-1 and TRBJ2-3, with TRBD2 matching over 15 bases. With 5 bases clipped from V and 4 bases from J, the junction kept 4 bases outside the gene matches. CDR3 length: 15 amino acids. Germline CDR1 is DFQATT and CDR2 is SNEGSKA (reference sequence). The CDR3 spells CSAPRTSGRADTQYF. The CDR3, as DNA: TGCAGTGCTCCCCGGACTAGCGGGAGGGCAGATACGCAGTATTTT.

This clonotype turned up a few times. This chain links TRBV11-2 with TRBJ2-5; 8 nucleotides agree with TRBD1. Trimming cost V 6 bases and J 4 bases; bases outside gene matches: 7. The CDR3 is 14 amino acids. Germline V gives CDR1 SGHAT, CDR2 FQNNGV. The CDR3 DNA reads TGTGCCAGCAGGGCAGGGGGCGGAAGAGAGACCCAGTACTTC. This codes for CASRAGGGRETQYF. Full variable domain (missing parts from reference TRBV11-2 and TRBJ2-5): EAGVAQSPRYKIIEKRQSVAFWCNPISGHATLYWYQQILGQGPKLLIQFQNNGVVDDSQLPKDRFSAERLKGVDSTLKIQPAKLEDSAVYLCASRAGGGRETQYFGPGTRLLVL.

This clonotype was observed a few times. The V call is TRBV4-2, the J call TRBJ2-4; no clear D gene. Per germline, CDR1 LGHNA and CDR2 YNFKEQ. The V gene lost 4 bases and the J gene lost 8 bases, with 18 bases spanning the gap. CDR3 length: 15 amino acids. Here the CDR3 DNA reads TGTGCCAGCAGCCCGCGATCCCAAGCTGGGGACATTCAGTACTTC. It translates to CASSPRSQAGDIQYF.

The chain links TRBV5-1 to TRBJ2-7; 7 bases line up with TRBD1. V gave up 5 bases and J gave up 6 bases; unmatched junction bases: 8. The CDR3 extends over 13 amino acids. The V gene's germline CDR1 is SGHRS and CDR2 YFSETQ. CDR3 amino acids: CASSEGGIGEQYF. The CDR3, as DNA: TGCGCCAGCAGTGAAGGGGGCATCGGCGAGCAGTACTTC.

The chain uses TRBV6-2 or TRBV6-3 and TRBJ2-2; D gene unclear. V was cut by 2 bases and J by 7 bases, with 14 bases left in between. The CDR3 totals 15 residues. Germline V gene data show CDR1 as MNHEY and CDR2 as SVGEGT. This CDR3 is CASSYPRTGGGELFF. The CDR3 DNA is TGTGCCAGCAGTTACCCTCGGACCGGCGGCGGGGAGCTGTTTTTT.

This chain connects TRBV12-3 or TRBV12-4 to TRBJ2-3; D uncertain. CDR3 length equals 12 residues. The V end lost 8 bases, the J end lost 2 bases, and 8 bases lay between the germline ends. The CDR3 DNA is TGTGCCAGCGCTAGAAACACAGATACGCAGTATTTT. Amino acid sequence: CASARNTDTQYF.

This clonotype occurred once. CDR3 in DNA: TGTGCCAGCAGCCCTACGAGAGGTCGGGGCCACGAGCAGTACTTC. The encoded protein is CASSPTRGRGHEQYF. The chain joins TRBV14 to TRBJ2-7; D possibly matches TRBD1 or TRBD2 (5 bases each). The CDR3 loop spans 15 amino acids. Germline V CDR1 and CDR2: SGHDN, FVKESK. Trimming cost V 4 bases and J 5 bases, with 18 bases left between them.

This chain joins TRBV4-1 and TRBJ2-3; 7 bases agree with TRBD2. In germline, CDR1 is MGHRA, CDR2 YSYEKL. V was clipped by 0 bases and J by 9 bases; unmatched bases: 0. There are 12 residues in the CDR3. The CDR3 coding sequence is TGCGCCAGCAGCCAAGAGGGGGGGACGCAGTATTTT. Protein sequence: CASSQEGGTQYF.

This clonotype has a handful of counts. V and J are TRBV27 and TRBJ1-5; no clear D gene. Per the germline V gene, CDR1 is MNHEY and CDR2 is SMNVEV (reference sequence). The germline V and J ends were trimmed by 4 bases and 0 bases, with 4 bases remaining between them. This CDR3 has 13 amino acids. CDR3 region: CASSWNSNQPQHF. The CDR3 bases are TGTGCCAGCAGTTGGAATAGCAATCAGCCCCAGCATTTT.

This clonotype turned up a few times. V usage is TRBV29-1 and J usage is TRBJ2-3, with 9 nucleotides matching TRBD2. V lost 6 bases, J lost 3 bases, and 7 bases stayed unmatched. Per the germline V gene, CDR1 is SQVTM and CDR2 is ANQGSEA. The CDR3 extends over 14 amino acids. The CDR3 here is CSVPRGGATDTQYF. Here the CDR3 DNA reads TGCAGCGTGCCGCGCGGGGGGGCGACAGATACGCAGTATTTT.

This clonotype appeared many times. This chain links TRBV6-1 with TRBJ2-5, with D possibly TRBD1 on 5 matching bases. Trimming shortened V by 6 bases and J by 3 bases, and 14 bases separated the two germline ends. Germline CDR1 reads MNHNS; CDR2 reads SASEGT. The CDR3 loop spans 14 amino acids. The chain's CDR3 is CASSPRVFKETQYF. The CDR3 DNA follows: TGTGCCAGCAGCCCCAGGGTTTTTAAAGAGACCCAGTACTTC.

The sample holds a few counts of this clonotype. The chain is built from TRBV27 and TRBJ1-1; weak D call: TRBD1 (6 bases). Germline V gene data show CDR1 as MNHEY and CDR2 as SMNVEV (reference sequence). The CDR3 extends over 15 amino acids. Trimming pared 3 bases from V and 2 bases from J, leaving 13 bases between. Here the CDR3 DNA reads TGTGCCAGCAGTTTGGGTGGGGGCAGTAACACTGAAGCTTTCTTT. It is translated as CASSLGGGSNTEAFF.

This clonotype was observed a handful of times. V and J are TRBV20-1 and TRBJ2-3; TRBD2 agrees at 10 bases. Per germline, CDR1 DFQATT and CDR2 SNEGSKA (reference sequence). The CDR3 length is 15 residues. Trimming at V came to 3 bases and at J to 6 bases, leaving 9 bases not matched to a gene. CDR3 sequence (DNA): TGCAGTGCTAGGGGCCTAGCGGGGGCCCGGGATACGCAGTATTTT. This sequence encodes CSARGLAGARDTQYF.

The genes are TRBV21-1 and TRBJ2-1; the table assigns TRBD2, which was not confirmed against the DNA. TRBV21-1 represents a pseudogene. This CDR3 comprises 16 residues. CDR3 region: CASSSPGGGTYNEQFF. The CDR3 DNA reads as TGTGCCAGCAGCTCCCCCGGTGGAGGGACCTACAATGAGCAGTTCTTC.

In its sample, this clonotype was seen many times. The rearrangement links TRBV29-1 to TRBJ2-5; D is uncertain. The CDR3 sequence is 13 residues long. CDR1 and CDR2 (germline): SQVTM, ANQGSEA. The germline V and J ends were trimmed by 5 bases and 1 base, with 11 bases remaining between them. CDR3 nucleotides: TGCAGCGTTCCCCGAGCCGGCCAAGAGACCCAGTACTTC. It specifies CSVPRAGQETQYF.

The gene calls are TRBV10-3 and TRBJ2-7; 9 bases align to TRBD1. The germline CDR1 and CDR2 sequences are ENHRY and SYGVKD. V trimming: 6 bases; J trimming: 2 bases; junction bases outside the gene matches: 8. The length of the CDR3 is 15 residues. For the CDR3, the DNA is TGTGCCATCAGCCCGGGACAGGGCTACGCCTACGAGCAGTACTTC. Encoded protein: CAISPGQGYAYEQYF.

The gene calls are TRBV4-1 and TRBJ2-3; a possible D gene is TRBD2 (5 bases). Germline-derived CDR1 and CDR2 are MGHRA and YSYEKL. The CDR3 is made up of 16 amino acids. V was cut by 1 base and J by 6 bases, with 17 bases left in between. The CDR3 spells CASSQGGAALGDTQYF. CDR3 DNA: TGCGCCAGCAGCCAAGGGGGAGCGGCCCTGGGGGATACGCAGTATTTT.

This sequence joins TRBV19 and TRBJ1-1; 9 positions agree with TRBD1. The CDR3 has 16 amino acids. Germline V gene data show CDR1 as LNHDA and CDR2 as SQIVND (reference sequence). Trimming at V came to 7 bases and at J to 2 bases, leaving 11 bases not matched to a gene. This chain's CDR3 is CASTTTGGPGNTEAFF. CDR3 bases: TGTGCCAGTACCACAACAGGGGGCCCCGGCAACACTGAAGCTTTCTTT.

This clonotype was seen a few times. This chain links TRBV9 with TRBJ2-7; D possibly corresponds to TRBD1 (6 bases). This CDR3 contains 14 residues. Trimming took off 0 bases at V and 3 bases at J, with 10 bases between the two ends. Germline V gene lookup returns CDR1 SGDLS and CDR2 YYNGEE. The CDR3 region has the DNA TGTGCCAGCAGCGTAGGGACAGAAGGCTACGAGCAGTACTTC. Translation: CASSVGTEGYEQYF.

The chain employs TRBV15 and TRBJ2-1; 9 bases line up with TRBD2. CDR1 and CDR2 from the germline V gene are LNHNV and YYDKDF (reference sequence). The V and J ends lost 0 bases and 6 bases, in that order; junction bases with no gene match: 12. CDR3 length: 18 residues. CDR3 sequence: CATSRDAPGREGPNEQFF. CDR3 DNA: TGTGCCACCAGCAGAGATGCGCCGGGGCGGGAGGGCCCCAATGAGCAGTTCTTC.

DNA for the CDR3: TGTGCCAGCAGTCCTATTGCAACTAATGAAAAACTGTTTTTT. This encodes CASSPIATNEKLFF. The chain couples TRBV12-3 or TRBV12-4 to TRBJ1-4; no definite D call. V was shortened by 5 bases and J by 0 bases, with 7 bases between the two germline ends. The CDR3 covers 14 residues.

The rearrangement links TRBV12-3 or TRBV12-4 to TRBJ2-5; TRBD2 might be the D (5 bases). There are 13 residues in the CDR3. V was cut by 3 bases and J by 7 bases, with 12 bases left in between. CDR3 DNA: TGTGCCAGCAGTTTGGGTAGCGCCCGGACCCAGTACTTC. As protein: CASSLGSARTQYF.

The CDR3 sequence: CASRASGSTPYNEQFF. The CDR3 region has the DNA TGCGCCAGCAGGGCTAGCGGGAGTACCCCCTACAATGAGCAGTTCTTC. The chain has TRBV5-1 and TRBJ2-1, with 10 positions matching TRBD2. The CDR3 is 16 residues long. V was clipped by 5 bases and J by 2 bases; unmatched bases: 7. CDR1 is SGHRS and CDR2 is YFSETQ in the germline V gene.

This clonotype was seen only a few times. This chain joins TRBV5-6 and TRBJ1-4; TRBD1 matches at 7 bases. CDR1 is SGHDT, CDR2 YYEEEE, per germline. The CDR3 has 15 amino acids. Losses at the gene ends were 2 bases for V and 5 bases for J; bases not matched to a gene: 6. This CDR3 is CASSFSTGRNEKLFF. The CDR3 DNA reads as TGTGCCAGCAGCTTTTCGACAGGGAGGAATGAAAAACTGTTTTTT.

The J gene is TRBJ1-5, the V gene TRBV25-1; 9 nucleotides agree with TRBD1. J lost 7 bases, V lost 4 bases, and 11 bases had no gene match. CDR3 length equals 16 residues. Germline values: CDR1 MGHDK, CDR2 SYGVNS. Here the CDR3 DNA reads TGTGCCAGCAGTGCAGCCGGGGGACAGGGTCCCCAGCCCCAGCATTTT. It codes for CASSAAGGQGPQPQHF.

The chain employs TRBV5-1 and TRBJ2-3, with no clear D. V lost 4 bases, J lost 2 bases, and 11 bases lay in between. Per germline, CDR1 SGHRS and CDR2 YFSETQ. The CDR3 length is 14 residues. The CDR3 here is CASSRTLHTDTQYF. CDR3 nucleotide sequence: TGCGCCAGCAGCCGCACCCTCCACACAGATACGCAGTATTTT.

The rearrangement links TRBV7-9 to TRBJ1-6; D is possibly TRBD1 (6 bases). Trimming removed 4 bases at V and 5 bases at J, with 12 bases between. Germline loops: CDR1 SEHNR, CDR2 FQNEAQ (reference sequence). The CDR3 is made up of 15 amino acids. CDR3 amino acids: CASSSPAGDNSPLHF. The DNA for the CDR3 is TGTGCCAGCAGCTCCCCCGCAGGGGATAATTCACCCCTCCACTTT.

This chain uses TRBV5-1 with TRBJ2-7, with TRBD2 as a possible D gene (6 bases). The CDR3 spans 16 residues. V shed 0 bases and J shed 2 bases, with 15 bases lying between them. CDR1 is SGHRS and CDR2 is YFSETQ in the germline V gene. The CDR3 region is CASSLGGIAAAYEQYF. The CDR3, as DNA: TGCGCCAGCAGCTTGGGTGGAATAGCGGCTGCCTACGAGCAGTACTTC.

This clonotype was seen only a few times. This chain links TRBV6-4 with TRBJ1-2, with D perhaps TRBD1 (5 bases). Germline V gene data show CDR1 as MRHNA and CDR2 as SNTAGT. The V end was cut by 6 bases, the J end by 8 bases, with 22 bases between. This CDR3 is built from 15 residues. CDR3 in DNA: TGTGCCAGCAGAGCCTCCGGGGGGACCTCTAAGGGCTACACCTTC. The encoded protein is CASRASGGTSKGYTF.

This clonotype was observed a handful of times. The CDR3 DNA follows: TGTGCCAGCTCACCACCAGCATTAGCTAACTATGGCTACACCTTC. It specifies CASSPPALANYGYTF. This chain uses TRBV18 with TRBJ1-2; no clear D. This CDR3 is built from 15 residues. The V end lost 0 bases, the J end lost 0 bases, and 8 bases lay between the germline ends. The germline CDR1 and CDR2 sequences are KGHSH and LQKENI. The variable domain in full, with the rest retrieved from reference TRBV18 and TRBJ1-2, is NAGVMQNPRHLVRRRGQEARLRCSPMKGHSHVYWYRQLPEEGLKFMVYLQKENIIDESGMPKERFSAEFPKEGPSILRIQQVVRGDSAAYFCASSPPALANYGYTFGSGTRLTVV.